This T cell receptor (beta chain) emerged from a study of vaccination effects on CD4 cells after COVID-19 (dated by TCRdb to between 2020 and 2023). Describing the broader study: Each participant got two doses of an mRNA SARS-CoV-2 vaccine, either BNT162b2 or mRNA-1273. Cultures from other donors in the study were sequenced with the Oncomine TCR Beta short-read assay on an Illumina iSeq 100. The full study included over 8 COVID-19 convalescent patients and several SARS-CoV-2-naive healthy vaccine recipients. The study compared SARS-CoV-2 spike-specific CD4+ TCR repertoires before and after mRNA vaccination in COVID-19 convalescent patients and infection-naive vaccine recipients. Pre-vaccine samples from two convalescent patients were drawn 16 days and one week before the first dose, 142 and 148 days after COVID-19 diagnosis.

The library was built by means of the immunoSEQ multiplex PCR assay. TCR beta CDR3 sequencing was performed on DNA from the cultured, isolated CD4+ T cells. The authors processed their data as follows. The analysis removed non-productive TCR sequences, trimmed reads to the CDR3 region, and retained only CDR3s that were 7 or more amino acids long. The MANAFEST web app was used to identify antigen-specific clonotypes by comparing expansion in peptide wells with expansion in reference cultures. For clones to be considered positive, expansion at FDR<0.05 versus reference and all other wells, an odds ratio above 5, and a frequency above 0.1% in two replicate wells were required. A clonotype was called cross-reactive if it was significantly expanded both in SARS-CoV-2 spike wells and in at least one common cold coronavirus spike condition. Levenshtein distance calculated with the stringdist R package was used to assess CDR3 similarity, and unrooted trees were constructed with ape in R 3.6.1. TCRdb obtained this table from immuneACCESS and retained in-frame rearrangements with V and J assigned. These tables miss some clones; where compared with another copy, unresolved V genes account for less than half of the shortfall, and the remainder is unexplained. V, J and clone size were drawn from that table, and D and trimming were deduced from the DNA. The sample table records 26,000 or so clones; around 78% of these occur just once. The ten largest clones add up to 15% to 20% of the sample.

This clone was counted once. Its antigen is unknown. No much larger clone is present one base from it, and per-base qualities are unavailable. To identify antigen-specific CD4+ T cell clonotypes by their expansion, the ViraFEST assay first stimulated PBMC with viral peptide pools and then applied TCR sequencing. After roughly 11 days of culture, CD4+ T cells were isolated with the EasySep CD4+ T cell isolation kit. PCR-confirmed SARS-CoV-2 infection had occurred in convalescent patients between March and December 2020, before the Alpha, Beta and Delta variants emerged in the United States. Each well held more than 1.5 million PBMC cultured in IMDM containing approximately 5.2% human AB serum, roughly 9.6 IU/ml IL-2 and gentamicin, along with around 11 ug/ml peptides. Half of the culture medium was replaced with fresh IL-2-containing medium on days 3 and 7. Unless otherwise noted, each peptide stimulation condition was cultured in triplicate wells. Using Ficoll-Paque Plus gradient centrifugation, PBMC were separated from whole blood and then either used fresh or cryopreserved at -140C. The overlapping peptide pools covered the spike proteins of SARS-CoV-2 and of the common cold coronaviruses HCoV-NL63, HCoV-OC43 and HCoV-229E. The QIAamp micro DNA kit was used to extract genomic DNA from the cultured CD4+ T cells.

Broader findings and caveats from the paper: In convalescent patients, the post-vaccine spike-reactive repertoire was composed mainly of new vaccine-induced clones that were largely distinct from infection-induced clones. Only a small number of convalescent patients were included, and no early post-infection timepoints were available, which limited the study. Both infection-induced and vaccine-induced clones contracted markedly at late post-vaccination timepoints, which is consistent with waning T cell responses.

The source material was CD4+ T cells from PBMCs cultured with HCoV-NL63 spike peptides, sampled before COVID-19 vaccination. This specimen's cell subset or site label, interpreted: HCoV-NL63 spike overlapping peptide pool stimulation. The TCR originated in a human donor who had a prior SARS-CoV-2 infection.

The nucleotide sequence reads TGTGCCAGCTCACCACTTAGCATCACCGGGGAGCTGTTTTTT. This yields the protein CASSPLSITGELFF. The chain joins TRBV18 to TRBJ2-2, with no confident D gene call. CDR1 and CDR2 are drawn from the germline V gene: KGHSH, LQKENI. Measured from the cysteine to the phenylalanine, the CDR3 is 14 residues long. This entry keeps only the CDR3 DNA: 42 bases, framed from base 1. Trimming at the junction amounts to 1 base on V and 4 bases on J, and the germline ends lie 7 bases apart.